This record covers a single TCR beta chain. The data were obtained in a study of blood T cell repertoires in COVID-19. Measured with immunoSEQ multiplex PCR; TCRdb has only the in-frame clones, and not every one. Of 65,000 to 95,000 clones listed, 85% are singletons. This CDR3 comprises 14 residues. The V gene lost 0 bases and the J gene lost 2 bases, with 6 bases spanning the gap. In germline, CDR1 is SGHNT, CDR2 YYREEE (reference sequence). The sequence came from a man aged 80 or over with active or convalescent COVID-19. The chain joins TRBV5-4 to TRBJ1-5, with D maybe TRBD1 (6 bases). Specimen: peripheral blood. The CDR3, as DNA: TGTGCCAGCAGCTTGGCAGGGGGCAATCAGCCCCAGCATTTT. It yields the protein CASSLAGGNQPQHF. The variable domain in full, completed from reference TRBV5-4 and TRBJ1-5, reads ETGVTQSPTHLIKTRGQQVTLRCSSQSGHNTVSWYQQALGQGPQFIFQYYREEENGRGNFPPRFSGLQFPNYSSELNVNALELDDSALYLCASSLAGGNQPQHFGDGTRLSIL.